A single sample gave rise to the 29 T cell receptor beta chains below, sequenced in a study of cytomegalovirus exposure and HLA in healthy donors. Primers included in the PCR were 60 Vbeta and 13 Jbeta primers. Profiled with immunoSEQ multiplex PCR; TCRdb holds only in-frame clones, not every one. The sample yields about 130,000 clones, about three quarters seen once. Input material: PBMCs. These receptor sequences come from a woman aged 40 to 50 in good health and CMV-seronegative.

V is TRBV2 and J is TRBJ2-2, with TRBD1 matching over 9 bases. The V and J ends lost 6 bases and 9 bases, in that order; junction bases with no gene match: 8. Germline assignment: CDR1 SNHLY and CDR2 FYNNEI. The CDR3 length is 14 residues. The CDR3 here is CASRTTGGSRELFF. The CDR3 nucleotides read TGTGCCAGCAGGACAACAGGGGGCAGCAGGGAGCTGTTTTTT. The complete variable domain, with remaining parts taken from reference TRBV2 and TRBJ2-2, reads EPEVTQTPSHQVTQMGQEVILRCVPISNHLYFYWYRQILGQKVEFLVSFYNNEISEKSEIFDDQFSVERPDGSNFTLKIRSTKLEDSAMYFCASRTTGGSRELFFGEGSRLTVL.

V usage is TRBV27 and J usage is TRBJ2-1; 11 bases agree with TRBD2. V gave up 4 bases and J gave up 9 bases; unmatched junction bases: 5. Germline V gives CDR1 MNHEY, CDR2 SMNVEV (reference sequence). The CDR3 covers 14 residues. CDR3 loop: CASSSLAGGAEQFF. In DNA, the CDR3 is TGTGCCAGCAGTTCTCTAGCGGGAGGCGCTGAGCAGTTCTTC.

V and J are TRBV28 and TRBJ1-3; D may be TRBD1 (5 bases). Germline V CDR1 and CDR2: MDHEN, SYDVKM. The V end was cut by 3 bases, the J end by 6 bases, with 18 bases between. The CDR3 sequence is 16 residues long. CDR3 in amino acids: CASSFKPTRGPNTIYF. The CDR3 coding sequence is TGTGCCAGCAGTTTCAAACCAACAAGGGGTCCAAACACCATATATTTT.

This rearrangement joins TRBV6-6 to TRBJ1-5, with 9 positions matching TRBD1. V shed 6 bases, J shed 3 bases, and the junction held 3 bases outside the gene matches. The length of the CDR3 is 14 residues. The germline gives CDR1 MNHNY, CDR2 SVGAGI (reference sequence). The CDR3, as DNA: TGTGCCAGCAGAGGACAGGGGTCCAATCAGCCCCAGCATTTT. Its protein product is CASRGQGSNQPQHF.

V is TRBV27 and J is TRBJ1-2; D not resolved. Trimming took off 2 bases at V and 3 bases at J, with 7 bases between the two ends. The CDR3 length is 13 residues. The V gene's germline CDR1 is MNHEY and CDR2 SMNVEV (reference sequence). Here the CDR3 reads CASSLDGYYGYTF. For the CDR3, the DNA is TGTGCCAGCAGTTTAGACGGGTACTATGGCTACACCTTC.

This clone was seen a handful of times. V gene TRBV5-6 combines with J gene TRBJ1-1; perhaps TRBD1 as D (6 bases). The CDR3 loop spans 14 amino acids. Germline-derived CDR1 and CDR2 are SGHDT and YYEEEE. Trimming took off 5 bases at V and 3 bases at J, with 14 bases between the two ends. This CDR3 is CASSRRGGDTEAFF. The DNA of the CDR3 is TGTGCCAGCAGTCGGAGGGGGGGTGACACTGAAGCTTTCTTT.

V usage is TRBV6-1 and J usage is TRBJ2-7, with 11 bases fitting TRBD1. The germline CDR1 and CDR2 sequences are MNHNS and SASEGT. V trimming: 5 bases; J trimming: 3 bases; junction bases outside the gene matches: 3. This CDR3 is 14 amino acids long. CDR3 region: CASSRTGGSYEQYF. In DNA, the CDR3 is TGTGCCAGCAGTAGGACAGGGGGCAGCTACGAGCAGTACTTC.

This clone appeared a single time. V is TRBV14 and J is TRBJ2-1, with D maybe TRBD2 (5 bases). CDR1 and CDR2 (germline): SGHDN, FVKESK. The CDR3 extends over 12 amino acids. Trimming cost V 1 base and J 13 bases, with 11 bases left between them. CDR3 region: CASSQGGLAQFF. CDR3 nucleotides: TGTGCCAGCAGCCAAGGTGGCCTAGCTCAGTTCTTC.

In the case of this clone: Its ends do not fully match the called genes, so a read error is possible. The V call is TRBV5-1, the J call TRBJ2-4; D is possibly TRBD2 (5 bases). The CDR3 has 15 residues. CDR1 is SGHRS, CDR2 YFSETQ, per germline. The DNA for the CDR3 is TGCGCCAGCAGCTTGGGTGCGGCGGGTCCAAACAGTCAGTACTTC. Translated: CASSLGAAGPNSQYF.

The gene calls are TRBV27 and TRBJ1-3; no clear D gene. V lost 4 bases to trimming and J lost 0 bases, with 7 bases between them. This CDR3 has 14 residues. Germline assignment: CDR1 MNHEY and CDR2 SMNVEV (reference sequence). The CDR3 region is CASSWTSSGNTIYF. DNA for the CDR3: TGTGCCAGCAGTTGGACTTCCTCTGGAAACACCATATATTTT.

The V and J genes are TRBV5-1 and TRBJ2-7; 10 bases are a match to TRBD2. This CDR3 is 17 amino acids long. In germline, CDR1 is SGHRS, CDR2 YFSETQ. The J segment lost 7 bases and the V segment lost 3 bases, leaving 16 bases of the junction unmatched. The CDR3 reads CASSSTKIAGGHGEQYF. The CDR3 region has the DNA TGCGCCAGCAGCTCCACGAAAATAGCGGGAGGCCATGGGGAGCAGTACTTC.

This clone was found a few times. V and J are TRBV27 and TRBJ1-1; TRBD1 matches at 7 bases. The germline CDR1 and CDR2 sequences are MNHEY and SMNVEV (reference sequence). The junction had 9 bases not matched to a gene; V was cut back by 7 bases and J by 4 bases. The CDR3 sequence is 14 residues long. In DNA, the CDR3 is TGTGCCAGCACCAGGGGGGACGGCGGCACTGAAGCTTTCTTT. This translates into CASTRGDGGTEAFF.

The chain joins TRBV5-1 to TRBJ1-1; 8 bases agree with TRBD1. V gave up 3 bases and J gave up 2 bases; unmatched junction bases: 6. This CDR3 is 15 amino acids long. Germline V gives CDR1 SGHRS, CDR2 YFSETQ. The CDR3 reads CASSSSGQGNTEAFF. CDR3 coding DNA: TGCGCCAGCAGCTCTTCTGGACAGGGCAACACTGAAGCTTTCTTT.

The chain employs TRBV27 and TRBJ1-5; TRBD1 might be the D (5 bases). Germline CDR1 MNHEY, CDR2 SMNVEV (reference sequence). Between the trimmed V and J ends, which lost 2 bases and 0 bases, there was a span of 11 bases. CDR3 length: 16 residues. The CDR3: CASSLKGALSNQPQHF. In nucleotides, the CDR3 is TGTGCCAGCAGTTTAAAAGGGGCCCTTAGCAATCAGCCCCAGCATTTT.

The chain employs TRBV7-9 and TRBJ1-1; 7 nucleotides line up with TRBD1. Per germline, CDR1 SEHNR and CDR2 FQNEAQ (reference sequence). Germline trimming cut 7 bases from V and 4 bases from J; bases unmatched to any gene: 3. The CDR3 totals 12 residues. The CDR3 DNA is TGTGCCAGCATCCAGGGGGTCACTGAAGCTTTCTTT. It yields the protein CASIQGVTEAFF.

V and J are TRBV10-3 and TRBJ1-1; a possible D gene is TRBD1 (6 bases). Germline V lookup: CDR1 ENHRY, CDR2 SYGVKD. V lost 4 bases and J lost 1, with 7 bases in between. The CDR3 runs 13 residues. CDR3 loop: CAISGGGNTEAFF. The CDR3 DNA is TGTGCCATCAGTGGAGGGGGGAACACTGAAGCTTTCTTT.

The rearrangement links TRBV27 to TRBJ2-5; 9 bases line up with TRBD2. The CDR3 sequence is 14 residues long. J was trimmed by 5 bases and V by 5 bases; bases with no gene match: 6. From germline, CDR1 is MNHEY and CDR2 SMNVEV (reference sequence). CDR3 in amino acids: CASSASGTEETQYF. The CDR3 nucleotides read TGTGCCAGCAGTGCTAGCGGGACGGAGGAGACCCAGTACTTC.

The rearrangement links TRBV11-2 to TRBJ2-3, with TRBD2 identical over 10 bases. V gave up 2 bases and J gave up 5 bases; unmatched junction bases: 1. The CDR3 consists of 14 residues. The germline CDR1 and CDR2 sequences are SGHAT and FQNNGV. The CDR3 protein is CASSLSSGGDTQYF. In DNA, the CDR3 is TGTGCCAGCAGCTTATCTAGCGGGGGAGATACGCAGTATTTT.

The genes are TRBV7-8 and TRBJ2-3; D call uncertain. The V gene's germline CDR1 is SGHVS and CDR2 FQNEAQ. V was pared by 1 base and J by 4 bases, with 9 bases between. The length of the CDR3 is 14 residues. The CDR3 spells CASSLDEAADTQYF. The CDR3, as DNA: TGTGCCAGCAGCTTAGATGAGGCAGCAGATACGCAGTATTTT.

This chain links TRBV9 with TRBJ1-1; 12 bases fit TRBD1. Per germline, CDR1 SGDLS and CDR2 YYNGEE. Losses at the gene ends were 4 bases for V and 4 bases for J; bases not matched to a gene: 14. The CDR3 runs 18 residues. The CDR3 sequence: CASSPPGQGANGGTEAFF. CDR3 sequence (DNA): TGTGCCAGCAGCCCGCCGGGACAGGGGGCGAATGGTGGCACTGAAGCTTTCTTT. Supplemented by reference TRBV9 and TRBJ1-1, the full variable domain reads DSGVTQTPKHLITATGQRVTLRCSPRSGDLSVYWYQQSLDQGLQFLIQYYNGEERAKGNILERFSAQQFPDLHSELNLSSLELGDSALYFCASSPPGQGANGGTEAFFGQGTRLTVV.

The chain combines TRBV7-8 with TRBJ1-2; possibly TRBD1 for D (5 bases). The V end lost 5 bases, the J end lost 4 bases, and 14 bases lay between the germline ends. The germline V gene has CDR1 SGHVS and CDR2 FQNEAQ. The CDR3 has 14 residues. The chain's CDR3 is CASSPDTGGYGYTF. The DNA of the CDR3 is TGTGCCAGCAGCCCAGACACCGGGGGCTATGGCTACACCTTC.

The chain links TRBV27 to TRBJ2-7; tentatively, D is TRBD1 (9 bases). The CDR3 is made up of 16 amino acids. V dropped 8 bases and J dropped 4 bases, with 24 bases sitting between them. The germline CDR1 and CDR2 sequences are MNHEY and SMNVEV (reference sequence). The CDR3 loop is CASDTGGDRVDYEQYF. CDR3 DNA: TGTGCCAGCGACACGGGGGGGGACAGGGTTGATTACGAGCAGTACTTC.

This clone was found a few times. The rearrangement links TRBV29-1 to TRBJ2-1; no firm D call. The CDR3 totals 13 residues. Germline V gene lookup returns CDR1 SQVTM and CDR2 ANQGSEA. The V end lost 4 bases, the J end lost 5 bases, and 12 bases lay between the germline ends. Written as DNA, the CDR3 is TGCAGCGTTGCTTCCAATACTGACAATGAGCAGTTCTTC. It encodes CSVASNTDNEQFF.

The chain joins TRBV5-1 to TRBJ1-1, with 8 bases matching TRBD1. V was pared by 2 bases and J by 6 bases, with 0 bases of the junction left unmatched. The CDR3 has 12 residues. Per the germline V gene, CDR1 is SGHRS and CDR2 is YFSETQ. CDR3 coding DNA: TGCGCCAGCAGCTTACAGGGGGCTGAAGCTTTCTTT. It specifies CASSLQGAEAFF. Drawing the rest from reference TRBV5-1 and TRBJ1-1, the complete variable domain is KAGVTQTPRYLIKTRGQQVTLSCSPISGHRSVSWYQQTPGQGLQFLFEYFSETQRNKGNFPGRFSGRQFSNSRSEMNVSTLELGDSALYLCASSLQGAEAFFGQGTRLTVV.

This clone has a single count. This chain joins TRBV5-4 and TRBJ2-3; D call uncertain. This CDR3 region has 15 residues. Germline CDR1 reads SGHNT; CDR2 reads YYREEE (reference sequence). V lost 0 bases and J lost 5, with 13 bases in between. The CDR3 region has the DNA TGTGCCAGCAGCTTGGAAAGCGTCGAGTTAGATACGCAGTATTTT. It is translated as CASSLESVELDTQYF.

The rearrangement joins TRBV28 to TRBJ1-3; D unclear. Germline CDR1 reads MDHEN; CDR2 reads SYDVKM. The CDR3 extends over 14 amino acids. Trimming left V 2 bases short and J 2 bases short, with 7 bases between. The DNA of the CDR3 is TGTGCCAGCAGTTTACAGGTGACTGGAAACACCATATATTTT. This gives the protein CASSLQVTGNTIYF.

This clone showed up just a few times. The chain uses TRBV28 and TRBJ2-5; 12 bases agree with TRBD2. V was pared by 4 bases and J by 4 bases, with 4 bases of the junction left unmatched. This CDR3 has 15 residues. CDR1 MDHEN and CDR2 SYDVKM come from the germline V gene. The CDR3 sequence: CASSSTSGSIETQYF. The CDR3, as DNA: TGTGCCAGCAGTTCGACTAGCGGGAGTATAGAGACCCAGTACTTC.

The CDR3 protein is CASSPGGTNPDTQYF. CDR3 DNA sequence: TGTGCCAGCAGCCCCGGAGGGACTAATCCAGATACGCAGTATTTT. V gene TRBV27 combines with J gene TRBJ2-3; 7 bases are shared with TRBD2. Germline V CDR1 and CDR2: MNHEY, SMNVEV (reference sequence). The ends lost 6 bases at V and 4 bases at J; junction bases unmatched: 10. This CDR3 contains 15 residues.

This chain joins TRBV29-1 and TRBJ1-2, with 11 bases identical to TRBD1. V was clipped by 7 bases and J by 6 bases; unmatched bases: 4. Germline V gene data show CDR1 as SQVTM and CDR2 as ANQGSEA. This CDR3 has 12 residues. Here the CDR3 reads CSGGDRGDGYTF. CDR3 coding DNA: TGCAGCGGGGGGGACAGGGGGGATGGCTACACCTTC.